This T cell receptor beta chain came from a study of breast tumors, draining lymph nodes, adjacent tissues listed by TCRdb under 2016. About the full investigation: The study compared TCR beta repertoires across tumor, adjacent nontumor tissue and axillary lymph nodes from breast cancer patients. The study was designed to assess the relationships and possible T-cell exchange between tumor, surrounding tissue and draining lymph node repertoires in human breast cancer.

This clonotype was counted a few times. There is no known antigen for this receptor. Being one base from a much bigger clone, this may be a read error. What the research found in general, with its limitations: The data were judged consistent with most tumor T cells deriving from the lymph node and then expanding within tumor tissue. The conclusion that tumor T cells originate in lymph nodes was framed as consistent with a hypothesis rather than directly demonstrated. Tumors showed preferential V and J gene usage, and their T-cell repertoire diversity fell below that of lymph nodes yet above that of nontumor tissue. The similarity between tumor and nontumor tissue repertoires was significantly greater in luminal-like breast cancer than in basal-like breast cancer.

From its cysteine to its phenylalanine, the CDR3 spans 17 amino acids. Kept here is only the CDR3 DNA, which spans 51 bases and is read in frame from base 1. The germline V gene (reference sequence) sets CDR1 to DFQATT and CDR2 to SNEGSKA. Instrument on record: Illumina HiSeq 2000. Multiplex PCR amplification was used to build the TCR beta chain libraries. The amplified TCR beta chain products were analyzed by high-throughput sequencing. TCRdb handled the public reads itself, with Q25 trimming in fastp and clone calling in MiXCR, and kept productive beta chains. Here each entry gathers all rows of one CDR3 protein and keeps the most common genes and DNA. This sample comprises 15,000 to 20,000 distinct CDR3 sequences, 43% of them detected only once. More than 15% of the sample goes to the ten largest clones.

This receptor was taken from a female donor with breast cancer. Some clones in this sample may be carry-over from other donors' samples. The chain is made from TRBV20-1 and TRBJ2-1, with a tentative D gene TRBD2 over 6 matching bases. Sequenced input: breast tumor tissue. Here is the DNA: TGCAGTGCTGGAGACCCGAGTCGCGGGACCTCGTACAATGAGCAGTTCTTC. Translated, it gives CSAGDPSRGTSYNEQFF.